The present T cell receptor beta chain was sequenced within a study of T cells in Graves' hyperthyroidism and ophthalmopathy. Points on this clonotype: Its antigen is as yet unknown. One junction end does not reproduce the germline sequence, and a read error may be involved.

The CDR3 length is 16 residues. Germline CDR1 and CDR2: SGHTA and FQGNSA. Study-level results: The model foresaw ophthalmopathy a median roughly 6 months prior to onset.

Newly diagnosed patients aged 18 to 65 had hyperthyroidism of under 2 months' duration. Investigators excluded patients with uncontrolled infection, other autoimmune disease, pregnancy or lactation. It was 8 to 10 ml of fresh peripheral blood that supplied the PBMCs. Amplification of TCR beta CDR3 regions used RNA as the template. HTBI primers were employed in a first-round RT-PCR of the TCR CDR3. TCRdb reanalysed the multiplex PCR reads using MiXCR and keeps one entry per CDR3 protein. Of roughly 840,000 distinct CDR3 sequences in the sample, over 35% were seen once. What was sequenced was blood. This TCR came from a young man with Graves' hyperthyroidism. J is TRBJ2-6 and V is TRBV7-2, with D possibly being TRBD2 (5 bases). The CDR3: CTSSRRIGSEANVLTF. The CDR3 DNA reads TGTACCAGCAGCCGGAGGATCGGCTCTGAGGCCAACGTCCTGACTTTC.